These 2 T cell receptor beta chains were sequenced from one sample in a study of blood T cell repertoires in COVID-19. Profiled with immunoSEQ multiplex PCR; TCRdb holds only in-frame clones, not every one. The sample lists some 130,000 clones; 80% to 90% were seen once. Sequenced material: peripheral blood. Receptors were obtained from a man aged 55 to 70 with COVID-19, enrolled during active disease.

This sequence joins TRBV29-1 and TRBJ2-7, with D unresolved. Trimming removed 4 bases from V and 0 bases from J, with 4 bases in between. The CDR3 has 11 amino acids. Germline V CDR1 and CDR2: SQVTM, ANQGSEA. The CDR3 loop is CSVGLSYEQYF. The CDR3 DNA sequence: TGCAGCGTTGGGCTCTCCTACGAGCAGTACTTC.

The chain joins TRBV6-5 to TRBJ1-1; D is unresolved. The germline gives CDR1 MNHEY, CDR2 SVGAGI. The CDR3 has 13 residues. Trimming left V 6 bases short and J 1 base short, with 9 bases between. The CDR3 here is CASRDTSNTEAFF. In DNA, the CDR3 is TGTGCCAGCAGAGACACCTCGAACACTGAAGCTTTCTTT.